The clone carrying this T cell receptor (beta chain) was seen a handful of times. The data were taken from a study of blood T cell repertoires in COVID-19. Method: immunoSEQ multiplex PCR; TCRdb's copy keeps in-frame clones and lacks some. The sample includes tens of thousands of clones, approximately 91% of them seen just once. CDR3 size: 16 residues. CDR1 and CDR2 from the germline V gene are SGHRS and YFSETQ. The V and J ends lost 2 bases and 0 bases respectively, with 9 bases between them. The sample was peripheral blood. This rearrangement joins TRBV5-1 to TRBJ1-6, with TRBD1 as a possible D gene (5 bases). The sequence came from a man in his fifties or sixties with active COVID-19. The CDR3 sequence is CASSFGGSSYNSPLHF. In DNA form, the CDR3 reads TGCGCCAGCAGCTTCGGGGGTAGCTCCTATAATTCACCCCTCCACTTT.